This T cell receptor (beta chain) was sequenced in a study of T cell responses to AZD1222 COVID-19 vaccine. At the level of the study: The analysis combined second doses at about 4 or about 12 weeks. Overall study results and limits: Donor demographics were predominantly white British with a female majority; clonal diversity may be underestimated.

On this clone: Its specificity is not known.

Generated by immunoSEQ multiplex PCR, the TCRdb table keeps only in-frame clones and is missing some. The table has about 72,000 clones, roughly 91% seen once. The CDR3 length is 14 residues. V was cut by 2 bases and J by 8 bases, with 10 bases left in between. CDR1 is MNHNS, CDR2 SASEGT, per germline. The material sequenced was peripheral blood, taken on day 0 of AZD1222 vaccination. The chain uses TRBV6-1 and TRBJ1-6; D unresolved. The sequence was collected from an adult in good health. The CDR3 DNA sequence: TGTGCCAGCAGTGAATTAGGGCTAGATTCACCCCTCCACTTT. Protein sequence: CASSELGLDSPLHF.